This T cell receptor beta chain came from a study of blood T cell repertoires in COVID-19. Source study methods: Reference gene primers were amplified, and this amplification served to estimate nucleated cell counts. TCRdb's copy holds only in-frame clones and misses some; the assay was immunoSEQ multiplex PCR. The V and J calls and clone size were taken over from that table, and D and trimming were inferred from the DNA. The data hold tens of thousands of clones, with around 85% observed a single time. The CDR3 has 18 residues. From germline, CDR1 is LNHDA and CDR2 SQIVND (reference sequence). With V trimmed by 4 bases and J by 8 bases, 19 bases remained unmatched.

The sequenced sample consisted of peripheral blood. The receptor was derived from a woman at least 80 years old with active or convalescent COVID-19. The chain links TRBV19 to TRBJ1-4; 7 nucleotides agree with TRBD1. The CDR3: CASSSGAGRQGNKEKLFF. In nucleotides, the CDR3 is TGTGCCAGTAGTAGCGGCGCGGGGAGACAGGGCAACAAAGAAAAACTGTTTTTT.